Included here is one T cell receptor beta chain sequence, with context. Its antigen is currently unknown. The data were taken from a study of cytomegalovirus exposure and HLA in healthy donors. The overall study: A later analysis reported the roughly 130 validation repertoires used the same platform as the 500 to 800 first-cohort repertoires. Findings of the study overall: The classifier, whose performance was assessed in both the original and validation cohorts, reportedly diagnosed cytomegalovirus status with high specificity and sensitivity. The authors listed about 170 TCR beta chains as cytomegalovirus-associated.

The ends were cut back, 6 bases at V and 4 bases at J, with 20 bases in the middle. The CDR3 spans 16 residues. The germline V gene has CDR1 MDHEN and CDR2 SYDVKM. The repertoire was sequenced with immunoSEQ multiplex PCR; TCRdb's copy has only in-frame clones and lacks some. The sample has about 160,000 clones, under 90% seen once. The rearrangement links TRBV28 to TRBJ2-3; TRBD1 is a possible D gene (6 bases). The sequencing input was PBMCs. The TCR originated in a woman between 18 and 30 years old in good health and CMV-seropositive. CDR3 amino acids: CASSPRFAGAADTQYF. CDR3 nucleotide sequence: TGTGCCAGCAGCCCCCGGTTTGCAGGGGCAGCAGATACGCAGTATTTT.